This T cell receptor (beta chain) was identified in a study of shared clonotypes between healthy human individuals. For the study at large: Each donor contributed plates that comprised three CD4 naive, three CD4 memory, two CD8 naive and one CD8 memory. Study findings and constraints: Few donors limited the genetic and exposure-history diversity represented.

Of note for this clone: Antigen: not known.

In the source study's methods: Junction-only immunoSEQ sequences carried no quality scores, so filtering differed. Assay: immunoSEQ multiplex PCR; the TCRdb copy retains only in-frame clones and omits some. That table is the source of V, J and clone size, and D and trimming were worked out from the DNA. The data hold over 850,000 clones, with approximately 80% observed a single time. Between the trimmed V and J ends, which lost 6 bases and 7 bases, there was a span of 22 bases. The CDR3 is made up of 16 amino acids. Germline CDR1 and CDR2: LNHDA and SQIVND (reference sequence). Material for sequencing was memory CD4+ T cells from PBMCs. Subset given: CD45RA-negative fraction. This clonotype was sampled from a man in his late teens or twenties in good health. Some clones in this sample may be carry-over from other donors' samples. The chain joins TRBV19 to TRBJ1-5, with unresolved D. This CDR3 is CASSHFFRDMDQPQHF. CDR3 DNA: TGTGCCAGTAGCCATTTCTTCCGGGATATGGACCAGCCCCAGCATTTT.